This TCR beta chain was found in a study of T cell clonality in common variable immunodeficiency. Findings of the study overall: Fewer deletions and N-nucleotide insertions were reportedly seen in common variable immunodeficiency TCR beta sequences. TCRbeta clonality was increased in CVID versus healthy controls.

All CVID subjects were on immunoglobulin replacement for at least one year. Considering frequency, this clone is medium-sized (0.01 to 0.1%). Its matching antigen is unknown. Here immunoSEQ multiplex PCR was the method, and the copy in TCRdb shows in-frame clones only, minus some. The sample includes 6,500 to 8,500 clones. The TCR originated in a human donor with common variable immunodeficiency. The specimen was peripheral blood mononuclear cells.

The sequenced part of the CDR3 DNA is TGCAGCGTAAAAGCGGGGAACACAGATACG. Residues: CSVKAGNTDT. The whole CDR3 region reads CSVKAGNTDTQYF. The chain has TRBV29-1 and TRBJ2-3; 7 nucleotides agree with TRBD2. The read stops 3 residues short of the end of the CDR3; the missing end is completed from the germline J gene. Germline V gene sequence: CDR1 SQVTM, CDR2 ANQGSEA. The length of the CDR3 is 13 residues. The V and J ends lost 6 bases and 2 bases, in that order; junction bases with no gene match: 5.